The entry that follows covers one TCR beta chain sequence. The antigen remains undetermined. Since no conserved phenylalanine or tryptophan closes the CDR3, a read error is the likely cause. This CDR3 spans 18 amino acids. V gave up 2 bases and J gave up 0 bases, with 14 bases separating them. The germline V gene has CDR1 LGHNT and CDR2 FRNRAP. The data were obtained in a study of OX40 agonist ivuxolimab in advanced cancers. Study context: Ivuxolimab, an agonist antibody against OX40 (CD134), was given to patients. Prior anti-PD-1, anti-PD-L1 or anti-CTLA-4 therapy did not bar entry, and about 38% had some. Study-wide results and caveats: Clonal expansion from baseline to week 6 occurred in both CD4+ and CD8+ T cells.

Libraries were prepared by immunoSEQ multiplex PCR; TCRdb keeps only in-frame clonotypes and omits some of them. The sample lists tens of thousands of clones; approximately 90% were seen once. The clonotype originates from an adult with an advanced solid tumor such as melanoma, head and neck, liver or kidney cancer. V usage is TRBV12-5 and J usage is TRBJ1-6, with a possible D match to TRBD1 (5 bases). Material: CD4+ or CD8+ T cells sorted from blood, obtained in a trial of the OX40 agonist ivuxolimab. This CDR3 is CASGLFVGGSSYNSPLHL. CDR3 in DNA: TGTGCTAGTGGTTTGTTTGTTGGGGGTAGCTCCTATAATTCACCCCTCCACCTT.